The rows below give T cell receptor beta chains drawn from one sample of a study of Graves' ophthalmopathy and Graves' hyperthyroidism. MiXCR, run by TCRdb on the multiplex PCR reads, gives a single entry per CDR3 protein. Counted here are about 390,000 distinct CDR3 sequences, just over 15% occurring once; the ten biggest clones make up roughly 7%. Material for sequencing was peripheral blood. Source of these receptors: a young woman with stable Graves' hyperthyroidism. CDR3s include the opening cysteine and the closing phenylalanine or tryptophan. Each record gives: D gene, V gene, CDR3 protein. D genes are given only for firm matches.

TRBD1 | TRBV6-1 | CASSERFGDRRNQPQHF
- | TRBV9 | CASSVEWAGVSEAFF
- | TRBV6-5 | CASHTLNTEAFF
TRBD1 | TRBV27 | CASSPILVTGLYNSPLHF
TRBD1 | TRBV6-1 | CASSDRVVDEQYF
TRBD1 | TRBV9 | CASSPLLTGGLGYTF
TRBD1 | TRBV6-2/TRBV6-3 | CASSYGQGYNTEAFF
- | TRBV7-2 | CASSLVRQDTGELFF
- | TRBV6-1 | CASSTYRDIDNSPLHF
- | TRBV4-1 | CASSQEGVQHF
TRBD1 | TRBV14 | CASSQDLLQGQGKSKPQHF
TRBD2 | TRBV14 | CASSQDIASGLTGELFF
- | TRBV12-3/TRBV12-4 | CASSLGPRPNYEQYF
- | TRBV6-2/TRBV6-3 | CASSRGDSYEQYF
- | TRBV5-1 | CASNRRGDTEAFF
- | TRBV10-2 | CASKDSSSYEQYF
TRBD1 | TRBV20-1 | CSASPRRGGLYQETQYF
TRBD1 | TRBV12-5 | CASGRGFTGSYEQYF
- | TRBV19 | CASSIEGTSGNTIYF
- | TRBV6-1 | CASSEVVREEGQPQHF
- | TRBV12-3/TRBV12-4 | CASSWGSQGMETQYF
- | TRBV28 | CASSLPGRREAFF
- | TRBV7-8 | CASSLGRGPRPQHF
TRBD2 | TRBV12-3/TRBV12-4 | CASSPRTSGGLGTGELFF
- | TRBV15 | CATSRDSGVKAFF
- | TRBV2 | CASSAGDTEAFF
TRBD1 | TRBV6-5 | CASSYGTGVEAFF
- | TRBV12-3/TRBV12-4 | CASTAQGFTGELFF
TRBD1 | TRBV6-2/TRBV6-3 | CASSYPRTGVSSGYTF
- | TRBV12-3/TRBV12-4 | CASSLGGRSYEQYF
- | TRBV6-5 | CASSYLSAYGYTF
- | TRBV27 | CASSTSDRSNQPQHF
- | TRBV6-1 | CASTPGWGAMTGELFF
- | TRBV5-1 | CASSQGAGVTDTEAFF
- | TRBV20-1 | CSAVGGGRTEAFF
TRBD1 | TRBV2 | CASSEFPGQTYEQYF
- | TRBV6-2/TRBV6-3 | CASSYTTRAGETQYF
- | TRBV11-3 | CASSLDLNYGYTF
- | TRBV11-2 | CASSLGQRRRAGELFF
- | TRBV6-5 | CASSYEGGLNGYTF